This T cell receptor beta chain comes out of a study of CD4+ T cells in melanoma (dated by TCRdb to 2021 to 2024). With regard to the full study: The study investigated neoantigen-specific CD4+ T cells in human melanoma.

Library creation used the immunoSEQ multiplex PCR assay. Sourced from immuneACCESS, this table was stored by TCRdb with only in-frame sequences that have V and J called. A share of the clones is absent; for the studies checked, an unresolved V gene accounts for under half, and the remainder has no known explanation. The sample has over 130,000 clones on record, 80% to 95% of them singletons. The leading ten clones occupy 1.5% of the sample. Donors were patients with melanoma. On the study overall, not on this receptor specifically: Neoantigen-specific CD4+ T cells were reported to be correlated with the function of CD8+ T cells, macrophages and B cells. According to the report, neoantigen-specific CD4+ T cells in melanoma displayed diverse differentiation states.

In regard to this clone: Its antigen is currently not known. Base qualities are not recorded, but no much larger clone differs from it by a single base.

This clonotype was sampled from a human donor with melanoma.

The CDR3 loop reads CATRGDTTDTQYF. At the DNA level, the sequence is TGTGCCACTAGAGGGGATACCACAGATACGCAGTATTTT. The rearranged chain carries TRBV10-3 and TRBJ2-3; the D gene may be TRBD1 or TRBD2, since each aligns over 5 bases. Relative to germline, V is 10 bases shorter and J is 2 bases shorter, with 13 bases between their ends. From the germline V gene, CDR1 is ENHRY and CDR2 is SYGVKD. The CDR3 holds 13 amino acids from the cysteine to the phenylalanine. Only CDR3 DNA remains: 39 bases, in frame from the first base.